The 4 T cell receptor beta chains reported below all come from one sample, sequenced in a study of cytomegalovirus exposure and HLA in healthy donors. The PCR employed 60 Vbeta primers together with 13 Jbeta primers. Measured with immunoSEQ multiplex PCR; TCRdb has only the in-frame clones, and not every one. Of some 90,000 clones in the sample, around 85% were seen once. Sequenced material: PBMCs. These receptors came from a young man in good health and CMV-seronegative.

The V call is TRBV6-5, the J call TRBJ1-2; 8 nucleotides agree with TRBD1. The germline CDR1 and CDR2 sequences are MNHEY and SVGAGI. There are 15 residues in the CDR3. J was trimmed by 3 bases and V by 2 bases; bases with no gene match: 5. The CDR3 spells CASSYIQGADYGYTF. CDR3 coding DNA: TGTGCCAGCAGTTACATCCAGGGGGCAGACTATGGCTACACCTTC.

The rearrangement uses TRBV11-3 and TRBJ2-3; D perhaps matches TRBD1 (6 bases). The CDR3 sequence is 15 residues long. V was trimmed by 5 bases and J by 3 bases, leaving 15 bases between them. Germline CDR1 SGHNT, CDR2 YENEEA. The CDR3 DNA sequence: TGTGCCAGCAGCCCGAGACAGGTGGGAACAGATACGCAGTATTTT. Protein: CASSPRQVGTDTQYF.

At least ten counts were recorded for this clone. CDR3 loop: CASSLAGETEQFF. CDR3 nucleotide sequence: TGTGCCAGCAGTTTAGCTGGGGAGACAGAGCAGTTCTTC. The chain couples TRBV28 to TRBJ2-1; possibly TRBD2 for D (5 bases). Trimming left V 2 bases short and J 10 bases short, with 12 bases between. The CDR3 spans 13 residues. Germline CDR1 reads MDHEN; CDR2 reads SYDVKM.

V and J are TRBV2 and TRBJ2-3; weak D call: TRBD2 (6 bases). Germline V gene data show CDR1 as SNHLY and CDR2 as FYNNEI. This CDR3 comprises 12 residues. V was pared by 7 bases and J by 2 bases, with 7 bases between. Here the CDR3 DNA reads TGTGCCAGCATGCGGGACACAGATACGCAGTATTTT. This sequence encodes CASMRDTDTQYF.